This T cell receptor (beta chain) was retrieved from a study of cytomegalovirus exposure and HLA in healthy donors. Study-wide findings and caveats: A later analysis found most CMV-associated TCR beta chains apparently HLA-restricted. A later analysis associated around 17,000 TCR beta sequences with HLA alleles at a 0.05 false discovery rate. When analyzed later, the rates of TCR association showed variation by HLA locus, with DRB1 the most and HLA-C the fewest.

Comment on this clone: As yet, its antigen is unknown.

In the PCR, 60 Vbeta and 13 Jbeta primers were used. The assay was immunoSEQ multiplex PCR, and TCRdb's table has in-frame clones only and misses some. The sample lists 150,000 to 200,000 clones; about three quarters were seen once. The CDR3 loop spans 16 amino acids. Germline V gene sequence: CDR1 SGHTA, CDR2 FQGTGA. Trimming cost V 5 bases and J 3 bases, with 17 bases left between them. Sequenced sample: PBMCs. J is TRBJ1-3 and V is TRBV7-3; possible D gene TRBD1, 5 bases. This clonotype was obtained from a woman aged 35 to 49 in good health and CMV-seronegative. DNA of the CDR3: TGTGCCAGCAGCCTTTCCGGGGGGAGGGGTGGAAACACCATATATTTT. Encoded protein: CASSLSGGRGGNTIYF.